Presented here are 23 T cell receptor beta chains from one specimen sequenced in a study of lymphopenia after photon versus proton radiotherapy. Clones were sequenced by immunoSEQ multiplex PCR, and TCRdb holds only the in-frame ones, with some missing. The sample lists over 50,000 clones, about 90% occurring once. This material consisted of peripheral blood, taken from a patient treated with photon-based radiotherapy. The receptors stem from a man aged 40-55 years with gastric cancer.

The chain carries TRBV6-5 and TRBJ2-3; 8 nucleotides align to TRBD2. CDR3 length: 14 residues. The germline gives CDR1 MNHEY, CDR2 SVGAGI. V trimming: 8 bases; J trimming: 2 bases; junction bases outside the gene matches: 6. This chain's CDR3 is CASARGGDTDTQYF. CDR3 nucleotide sequence: TGTGCCAGCGCCCGGGGGGGGGACACAGATACGCAGTATTTT.

The J gene is TRBJ1-2, the V gene TRBV27; D ambiguous. V dropped 5 bases and J dropped 1 base, with 20 bases sitting between them. CDR3 length: 17 amino acids. CDR1 MNHEY and CDR2 SMNVEV come from the germline V gene (reference sequence). CDR3 DNA: TGTGCCAGCAGTGGAACCCATAAGCCTACTAGTAACTATGGCTACACCTTC. It is translated as CASSGTHKPTSNYGYTF.

The chain employs TRBV11-1 and TRBJ2-3, with D possibly called TRBD1 or TRBD2 (5 bases each). This CDR3 is 15 amino acids long. CDR1 and CDR2 (germline): SGHAT, FQDESV (reference sequence). Deletions cut 4 bases from V and 2 bases from J, with 13 bases between. The CDR3: CASSYGAPATDTQYF. The CDR3 nucleotides are TGTGCCAGCAGCTACGGGGCGCCGGCCACAGATACGCAGTATTTT.

In this sample, this clone turned up once. The chain combines TRBV2 with TRBJ2-7, with D maybe TRBD1 (6 bases). The germline V and J ends were trimmed by 2 bases and 1 base, with 12 bases remaining between them. Germline V gives CDR1 SNHLY, CDR2 FYNNEI. The length of the CDR3 is 15 residues. The CDR3 reads CASSEWQGKSYEQYF. CDR3 bases: TGTGCCAGCAGTGAATGGCAGGGGAAATCCTACGAGCAGTACTTC.

The rearrangement joins TRBV5-4 to TRBJ1-6; tentatively, D is TRBD1 (6 bases). Germline-derived CDR1 and CDR2 are SGHNT and YYREEE (reference sequence). Trimming took off 3 bases at V and 5 bases at J, with 18 bases between the two ends. This CDR3 region has 17 residues. CDR3 in DNA: TGTGCCAGCAGCTGGGGGGGGGCAACAGGGAATAATTCACCCCTCCACTTT. Amino acids: CASSWGGATGNNSPLHF.

This clone came up a few times. The chain employs TRBV7-9 and TRBJ1-2; 7 bases match TRBD1. The junction had 7 bases not matched to a gene; V was cut back by 3 bases and J by 6 bases. The germline gives CDR1 SEHNR, CDR2 FQNEAQ (reference sequence). This CDR3 comprises 14 residues. The CDR3 protein is CASSFWDSEHGYTF. CDR3 nucleotides: TGTGCCAGCAGCTTTTGGGACAGTGAACATGGCTACACCTTC. Complete variable domain (other parts from reference TRBV7-9 and TRBJ1-2): DTGVSQNPRHKITKRGQNVTFRCDPISEHNRLYWYRQTLGQGPEFLTYFQNEAQLEKSRLLSDRFSAERPKGSFSTLEIQRTEQGDSAMYLCASSFWDSEHGYTFGSGTRLTVV.

The rearrangement joins TRBV7-8 to TRBJ1-5, with 7 positions matching TRBD1. V dropped 5 bases and J dropped 1; count of bases not matched to a gene: 11. Germline loops: CDR1 SGHVS, CDR2 FQNEAQ. This CDR3 is 17 amino acids long. The CDR3 protein is CASSPLDRVRSNQPQHF. The CDR3 DNA follows: TGTGCCAGCAGCCCCCTTGACAGGGTAAGGAGCAATCAGCCCCAGCATTTT.

This clone was detected only a few times. The rearrangement joins TRBV6-1 to TRBJ1-6; 8 bases agree with TRBD1. V shed 3 bases and J 13 bases; nucleotides not matched to a gene: 11. CDR3 length equals 15 residues. Germline V gives CDR1 MNHNS, CDR2 SASEGT. DNA for the CDR3: TGTGCCAGCAGTGATCAAGGACAGGGTAGGGACCCCCTCCACTTT. This sequence encodes CASSDQGQGRDPLHF.

The chain employs TRBV27 and TRBJ2-2; D gene ambiguous. V lost 9 bases to trimming and J lost 7 bases, with 18 bases between them. The CDR3 is 14 amino acids. Germline V gives CDR1 MNHEY, CDR2 SMNVEV (reference sequence). The CDR3 here is CASTGWPGGGELFF. Written as DNA, the CDR3 is TGTGCCAGTACTGGTTGGCCGGGTGGCGGGGAGCTGTTTTTT.

J is TRBJ2-7 and V is TRBV18; 10 nucleotides align to TRBD1. CDR1 and CDR2 from the germline V gene are KGHSH and LQKENI. This CDR3 comprises 14 residues. Trimming at V came to 3 bases and at J to 6 bases, leaving 5 bases not matched to a gene. As DNA, the CDR3 is TGTGCCAGCTCACCGACAGGGGGCGCGGGCGAGCAGTACTTC. Translation: CASSPTGGAGEQYF. The full variable domain, in which reference TRBV18 and TRBJ2-7 provide the parts outside the CDR3, is NAGVMQNPRHLVRRRGQEARLRCSPMKGHSHVYWYRQLPEEGLKFMVYLQKENIIDESGMPKERFSAEFPKEGPSILRIQQVVRGDSAAYFCASSPTGGAGEQYFGPGTRLTVT.

V is TRBV29-1 and J is TRBJ2-2; 7 bases line up with TRBD1. Germline V gene data show CDR1 as SQVTM and CDR2 as ANQGSEA. This CDR3 comprises 14 residues. The trim removed 8 bases at V and 1 base at J, leaving 7 bases unmatched. The CDR3 DNA is TGCAGCACTACAGGGGTGGGGAACACCGGGGAGCTGTTTTTT. Translation: CSTTGVGNTGELFF.

The rearrangement joins TRBV9 to TRBJ2-3, with D perhaps being TRBD1 or TRBD2 (5 bases each). CDR3 length equals 15 residues. V was pared by 3 bases and J by 3 bases, with 14 bases between. CDR1 and CDR2 from the germline V gene are SGDLS and YYNGEE. CDR3 coding DNA: TGTGCCAGCAGCGGGGGCCCTTGGGGGACAGATACGCAGTATTTT. Its translation is CASSGGPWGTDTQYF.

The chain is built from TRBV21-1 and TRBJ2-3; the D call TRBD2 from the table was never checked on the DNA. TRBV21-1 represents a pseudogene. The CDR3 extends over 14 amino acids. CDR3: CASHQEGKADTQYF. CDR3 sequence (DNA): TGTGCCAGCCACCAGGAGGGGAAGGCAGATACGCAGTATTTT.

The table lists this clone with a few counts. The chain combines TRBV2 with TRBJ1-6; D may be TRBD1 (5 bases). CDR1 and CDR2 from the germline V gene are SNHLY and FYNNEI. The CDR3 extends over 13 amino acids. V was pared by 8 bases and J by 9 bases, with 14 bases between. CDR3 sequence: CASRILGGSPLHF. The CDR3, as DNA: TGTGCCAGCCGTATCCTGGGGGGTTCACCCCTCCACTTT.

V usage is TRBV2 and J usage is TRBJ1-1; a possible D gene is TRBD1 (5 bases). Germline lookup yields CDR1 SNHLY and CDR2 FYNNEI. Trimming cost V 6 bases and J 3 bases, with 14 bases left between them. The CDR3 covers 14 residues. CDR3: CASRFEGYDTEAFF. In nucleotides, the CDR3 is TGTGCCAGCAGGTTCGAGGGGTATGACACTGAAGCTTTCTTT. Full variable domain (missing parts from reference TRBV2 and TRBJ1-1): EPEVTQTPSHQVTQMGQEVILRCVPISNHLYFYWYRQILGQKVEFLVSFYNNEISEKSEIFDDQFSVERPDGSNFTLKIRSTKLEDSAMYFCASRFEGYDTEAFFGQGTRLTVV.

The J gene is TRBJ2-7, the V gene TRBV19; 8 bases line up with TRBD1. The ends lost 6 bases at V and 1 base at J; junction bases unmatched: 5. Germline V gene sequence: CDR1 LNHDA, CDR2 SQIVND (reference sequence). CDR3 length equals 14 residues. Here the CDR3 reads CASSLRDRSYEQYF. The CDR3 DNA is TGTGCCAGTAGCCTCCGGGACAGGTCCTACGAGCAGTACTTC.

The rearrangement links TRBV11-2 to TRBJ1-5; 8 bases line up with TRBD1. There are 15 residues in the CDR3. Per germline, CDR1 SGHAT and CDR2 FQNNGV. V gave up 5 bases and J gave up 5 bases; unmatched junction bases: 8. The CDR3 is CASSPVAGGHQPQHF. CDR3 sequence (DNA): TGTGCCAGCAGCCCGGTCGCAGGGGGCCATCAGCCCCAGCATTTT.

This chain joins TRBV10-2 and TRBJ2-5; D uncertain. The length of the CDR3 is 12 residues. Germline V lookup: CDR1 WSHSY, CDR2 SAAADI. Deletions cut 2 bases from V and 3 bases from J, with 4 bases between. CDR3 sequence reads: CASSELEETQYF. The CDR3 nucleotides read TGCGCCAGCAGTGAGCTCGAAGAGACCCAGTACTTC.

This clone has only one observation. V gene TRBV5-1 combines with J gene TRBJ1-6; 7 bases are a match to TRBD1. The length of the CDR3 is 14 residues. Trimming took 9 bases from V and 7 from J; bases not matched to a gene: 10. Germline assignment: CDR1 SGHRS and CDR2 YFSETQ. The DNA for the CDR3 is TGCGCCACCCGCCAGGGGGGGGTGAATTCACCCCTCCACTTT. It is translated as CATRQGGVNSPLHF.

In this sample, this clone turned up a few times. The chain employs TRBV10-3 and TRBJ1-2; D uncertain. The CDR3 consists of 14 residues. CDR1 is ENHRY and CDR2 is SYGVKD in the germline V gene. Trimming removed 0 bases at V and 6 bases at J, with 11 bases between. The DNA of the CDR3 is TGTGCCATCAGTGAGTCTCAAGGGCCGAATGGCTACACCTTC. Protein: CAISESQGPNGYTF.

The genes are TRBV7-8 and TRBJ1-1; D remains ambiguous. V was trimmed by 1 base and J by 1 base, leaving 7 bases between them. The length of the CDR3 is 14 residues. The germline V gene encodes CDR1 SGHVS and CDR2 FQNEAQ. The CDR3 region is CASSLGETNTEAFF. CDR3 nucleotide sequence: TGTGCCAGCAGCTTAGGGGAGACGAACACTGAAGCTTTCTTT. Drawing the rest from reference TRBV7-8 and TRBJ1-1, the complete variable domain is GAGVSQSPRYKVAKRGQDVALRCDPISGHVSLFWYQQALGQGPEFLTYFQNEAQLDKSGLPSDRFFAERPEGSVSTLKIQRTQQEDSAVYLCASSLGETNTEAFFGQGTRLTVV.

This clone was detected once. The chain uses TRBV9 and TRBJ2-7; tentatively, D is TRBD2 (6 bases). The length of the CDR3 is 15 residues. CDR1 SGDLS and CDR2 YYNGEE come from the germline V gene. V dropped 0 bases and J dropped 2 bases, with 12 bases sitting between them. In DNA form, the CDR3 reads TGTGCCAGCAGCGTAGGGCCGGGAGCGGCCTACGAGCAGTACTTC. Encoded protein: CASSVGPGAAYEQYF. The entire variable domain, with the rest obtained from reference TRBV9 and TRBJ2-7, is as follows: DSGVTQTPKHLITATGQRVTLRCSPRSGDLSVYWYQQSLDQGLQFLIQYYNGEERAKGNILERFSAQQFPDLHSELNLSSLELGDSALYFCASSVGPGAAYEQYFGPGTRLTVT.

V gene TRBV7-3 combines with J gene TRBJ1-1; 9 positions agree with TRBD1. The V segment lost 5 bases and the J segment 6 bases; nucleotides outside the gene matches: 10. CDR3 length equals 15 residues. Germline CDR1 SGHTA, CDR2 FQGTGA. The CDR3 sequence: CASSPSTGGLPEAFF. The CDR3 region has the DNA TGTGCCAGCAGCCCTTCTACAGGGGGCTTGCCTGAAGCTTTCTTT.